The T cell receptor beta chain described here comes from a study of blood T cell repertoires in COVID-19. In the study overall: PBMCs, B-cell-depleted T cells, or T cells were the source of the cDNA or gDNA that made up the material.

All enrollees were about 18 to 89 years old and from roughly 22 US areas. The CDR3 covers 17 residues. V lost 4 bases to trimming and J lost 4 bases; unmatched junction nucleotides: 12. CDR1 and CDR2 from the germline V gene are SEHNR and FQNEAQ (reference sequence). Measured with immunoSEQ multiplex PCR; TCRdb has only the in-frame clones, and not every one. The sample carries hundreds of thousands of clones, 70% to 90% recorded once. J is TRBJ2-7 and V is TRBV7-9, with 11 bases matching TRBD1. Material for sequencing was PBMCs or T cells enriched from blood (not recorded which). The TCR originated in a woman aged 60-75 years in a cohort exposed to, infected with or recovered from COVID-19 (not recorded which). CDR3 DNA sequence: TGTGCCAGCAGCTCCCCGACCCGGGACAGGGGGAGGTACGAGCAGTACTTC. Amino acids: CASSSPTRDRGRYEQYF.